The 2 T cell receptor beta chains below come from one sample, sequenced in a study of neurological immune-mediated disorders. TCRdb processed the 5' RACE reads anew with MiXCR; each CDR3 protein has one entry. The sample lists more than 75,000 distinct CDR3 sequences, 4.5% to 6.5% occurring once. What was sequenced was PBMCs. Source of these receptors: a woman in her 30s with multiple sclerosis.

This clonotype came up many times. V and J are TRBV4-1 and TRBJ1-2; D gene unclear. From germline, CDR1 is MGHRA and CDR2 YSYEKL. Trimming left V 4 bases short and J 8 bases short, with 11 bases between. CDR3 length: 12 residues. The CDR3 sequence is CASSRPLRGYTF. The CDR3 nucleotides read TGCGCCAGCAGCCGGCCCTTGCGGGGCTACACCTTC.

This clonotype has a count of ten or more. The chain employs TRBV20-1 and TRBJ2-7; unclear D gene. Germline values: CDR1 DFQATT, CDR2 SNEGSKA (reference sequence). V was trimmed by 3 bases and J by 0 bases, leaving 15 bases between them. The CDR3 has 15 residues. The CDR3 here is CSARETATDSYEQYF. CDR3 bases: TGCAGTGCTAGGGAGACGGCCACGGACTCCTACGAGCAGTACTTC.